Shown below are 9 T cell receptor beta chains from a single sample sequenced in a study of T cell changes during pregnancy in multiple sclerosis (dated by TCRdb to the late 2010s). Libraries were constructed by the immunoSEQ multiplex PCR assay. This is the immuneACCESS table as TCRdb keeps it, with only in-frame sequences that have V and J called. A part of the clones is gone; compared with another copy, unresolved V genes explain less than half, and the rest is unexplained. The sample table holds approximately 66,000 clones, of which 91% were seen once. Approximately 5.3% of the sample lies in the top ten. Source: CD8+ T cells from peripheral blood mononuclear cells, taken before pregnancy. The receptor set was obtained from a female donor with multiple sclerosis, enrolled in a pregnancy study.

The chain joins TRBV6-5 to TRBJ2-7; a weak D match, TRBD1 (5 bases). Trimming shortened V by 4 bases and J by 5 bases, and 15 bases separated the two germline ends. This CDR3 is built from 14 residues. Germline V gene sequence: CDR1 MNHEY, CDR2 SVGAGI. This chain's CDR3 is CASSFRSMGHEQYF. The CDR3 nucleotides are TGTGCCAGCAGTTTCCGATCCATGGGGCACGAGCAGTACTTC.

This rearrangement joins TRBV4-1 to TRBJ1-5; no clear D gene. This CDR3 contains 15 residues. Germline values: CDR1 MGHRA, CDR2 YSYEKL. V lost 1 base to trimming and J lost 0 bases, with 7 bases between them. For the CDR3, the DNA is TGCGCCAGCAGCCAAGCCTTTAATAGCAATCAGCCCCAGCATTTT. Its translation is CASSQAFNSNQPQHF.

This chain uses TRBV18 with TRBJ2-1; D is perhaps TRBD1 (5 bases). Germline-derived CDR1 and CDR2 are KGHSH and LQKENI. V dropped 4 bases and J dropped 2 bases, with 15 bases sitting between them. The CDR3 is made up of 16 amino acids. The CDR3 is CASSLPDKAPYNEQFF. The CDR3 DNA reads as TGTGCCAGCTCACTTCCGGACAAGGCACCCTACAATGAGCAGTTCTTC. Together with reference TRBV18 and TRBJ2-1, the CDR3 gives the full variable domain: NAGVMQNPRHLVRRRGQEARLRCSPMKGHSHVYWYRQLPEEGLKFMVYLQKENIIDESGMPKERFSAEFPKEGPSILRIQQVVRGDSAAYFCASSLPDKAPYNEQFFGPGTRLTVL.

The J gene is TRBJ2-1, the V gene TRBV13; TRBD2 matches 8 bases. The CDR3 length is 18 residues. In germline, CDR1 is PRHDT, CDR2 FYEKMQ (reference sequence). V was clipped by 4 bases and J by 8 bases; unmatched bases: 19. The CDR3 region has the DNA TGTGCCAGCAGCTCTATTGCGACCGGGACTAGTCCCGAGCATGAGCAGTTCTTC. This codes for CASSSIATGTSPEHEQFF.

Regarding this clone: Other DNA sequences in the same sample also yield this CDR3. This chain links TRBV13 with TRBJ2-7; D is unresolved. The CDR3 is 15 residues long. Looked up from germline, CDR1 is PRHDT and CDR2 is FYEKMQ (reference sequence). The V end was cut by 5 bases, the J end by 0 bases, with 14 bases between. CDR3 bases: TGTGCCAGCAGCAGTACAGAGACCCTCTCCTACGAGCAGTACTTC. It translates to CASSSTETLSYEQYF.

The rearrangement joins TRBV19 to TRBJ1-1, with 7 bases matching TRBD1. With V trimmed by 10 bases and J by 1 base, 9 bases remained unmatched. The CDR3 consists of 14 residues. CDR1 and CDR2 from the germline V gene are LNHDA and SQIVND (reference sequence). The DNA for the CDR3 is TGTGCCACAGGGGTCGGGACAGAGAACACTGAAGCTTTCTTT. Encoded protein: CATGVGTENTEAFF.

The genes are TRBV29-1 and TRBJ2-1, with TRBD1 identical over 7 bases. Germline V gene data show CDR1 as SQVTM and CDR2 as ANQGSEA. The CDR3 is made up of 21 amino acids. Germline trimming cut 7 bases from V and 8 bases from J; bases unmatched to any gene: 35. For the CDR3, the DNA is TGCAGCGCCCTCGCGTACCCGACAGGGTTGGGGAGCTACCCAGATCGGGATGAGCAGTTCTTC. This sequence encodes CSALAYPTGLGSYPDRDEQFF.

The chain is built from TRBV29-1 and TRBJ1-2, with a weak D call TRBD1 (6 bases). CDR1 and CDR2 (germline): SQVTM, ANQGSEA. The germline V and J ends were trimmed by 1 base and 3 bases, with 9 bases remaining between them. The CDR3 runs 13 residues. The CDR3, as DNA: TGCAGCGTTGAAGCGGGGGGCCACTATGGCTACACCTTC. Translated, it gives CSVEAGGHYGYTF.

This clone was counted once. The genes are TRBV15 and TRBJ2-3, with TRBD1 matching over 9 bases. Trimming cost V 4 bases and J 1 base; bases outside gene matches: 3. CDR1 is LNHNV and CDR2 is YYDKDF in the germline V gene (reference sequence). The CDR3 is 15 amino acids. CDR3 amino acids: CATSNRDRGTDTQYF. The CDR3 DNA reads as TGTGCCACCAGCAACCGGGACAGGGGCACAGATACGCAGTATTTT.